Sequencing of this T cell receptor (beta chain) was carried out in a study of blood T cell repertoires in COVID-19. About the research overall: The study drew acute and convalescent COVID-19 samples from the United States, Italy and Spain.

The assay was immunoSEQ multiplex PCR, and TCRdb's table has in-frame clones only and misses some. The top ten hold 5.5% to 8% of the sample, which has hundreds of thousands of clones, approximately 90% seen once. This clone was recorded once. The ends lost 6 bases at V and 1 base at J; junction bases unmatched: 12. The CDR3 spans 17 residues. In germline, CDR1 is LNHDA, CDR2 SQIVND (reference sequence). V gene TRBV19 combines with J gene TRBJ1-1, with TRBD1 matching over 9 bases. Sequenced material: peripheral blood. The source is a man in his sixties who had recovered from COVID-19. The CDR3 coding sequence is TGTGCCAGTAGCCAACACTTAACAGGGGGCTCGAACACTGAAGCTTTCTTT. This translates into CASSQHLTGGSNTEAFF. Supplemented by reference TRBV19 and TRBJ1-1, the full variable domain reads DGGITQSPKYLFRKEGQNVTLSCEQNLNHDAMYWYRQDPGQGLRLIYYSQIVNDFQKGDIAEGYSVSREKKESFPLTVTSAQKNPTAFYLCASSQHLTGGSNTEAFFGQGTRLTVV.